Listed below are T cell receptor beta chains from one sample, sequenced in a study of T cells in Graves' hyperthyroidism and ophthalmopathy. TCRdb reprocessed the multiplex PCR reads with MiXCR, giving one entry per CDR3 protein. The sample carries approximately 620,000 distinct CDR3 sequences, approximately 13% recorded once. The sequencing input was blood. The receptors were gathered from a woman in her 30s with Graves' hyperthyroidism that later progressed to Graves' ophthalmopathy. Both conserved end residues are trimmed from each CDR3. Fields, in order: V gene, J gene, CDR3 protein.

v_gene: TRBV19
j_gene: TRBJ2-5
CDR3aa: ASSSAGGGQGETQY

v_gene: TRBV5-8
j_gene: TRBJ2-5
CDR3aa: ASSLDLAGHTQY

v_gene: TRBV2
j_gene: TRBJ2-2
CDR3aa: ASSGTGVRELF

v_gene: TRBV4-3
j_gene: TRBJ1-1
CDR3aa: ASSQGGDNTEAF

v_gene: TRBV7-2
j_gene: TRBJ1-5
CDR3aa: ASSLVFSNQPQH

v_gene: TRBV3-1
j_gene: TRBJ2-1
CDR3aa: ASSQGLRLDLYNEQF

v_gene: TRBV28
j_gene: TRBJ1-1
CDR3aa: ASSITGMTEAF

v_gene: TRBV12-3/TRBV12-4
j_gene: TRBJ2-7
CDR3aa: ASSSLGRGGEQY

v_gene: TRBV4-1
j_gene: TRBJ1-6
CDR3aa: ASSQDPRAGRFDSPLH

v_gene: TRBV24-1
j_gene: TRBJ2-1
CDR3aa: ATNRGGGYNEQF

v_gene: TRBV7-2
j_gene: TRBJ2-5
CDR3aa: ASSLEAGGHSRAQY

v_gene: TRBV20-1
j_gene: TRBJ1-4
CDR3aa: SAALGATNEKLF

v_gene: TRBV7-9
j_gene: TRBJ2-1
CDR3aa: ASSAAEGENEQF

v_gene: TRBV12-3/TRBV12-4
j_gene: TRBJ2-5
CDR3aa: ASILVGEETQY

v_gene: TRBV20-1
j_gene: TRBJ2-3
CDR3aa: STRRVSTDTQY

v_gene: TRBV15
j_gene: TRBJ2-7
CDR3aa: ATSRGYEQY

v_gene: TRBV9
j_gene: TRBJ2-3
CDR3aa: ASSGGKADTQY

v_gene: TRBV3-1
j_gene: TRBJ2-1
CDR3aa: ASSQEGIEDEQF

v_gene: TRBV12-3/TRBV12-4
j_gene: TRBJ2-2
CDR3aa: ASSFHFSDRGNTGELF

v_gene: TRBV7-2
j_gene: TRBJ2-2
CDR3aa: ASSVDSGANTGELF

v_gene: TRBV6-5
j_gene: TRBJ2-2
CDR3aa: ASSLAARSARVTGELF

v_gene: TRBV12-3/TRBV12-4
j_gene: TRBJ1-5
CDR3aa: ASSFPDSDQPQH

v_gene: TRBV5-4
j_gene: TRBJ2-3
CDR3aa: ASSLWGGGDTQY

v_gene: TRBV7-9
j_gene: TRBJ2-2
CDR3aa: ASSPKGRENTGELF

v_gene: TRBV13
j_gene: TRBJ2-7
CDR3aa: ASSLIAGGPGYEQY

v_gene: TRBV10-3
j_gene: TRBJ2-7
CDR3aa: AIWAGSYEQY

v_gene: TRBV6-1
j_gene: TRBJ1-1
CDR3aa: ASGGVNEAF

v_gene: TRBV11-2
j_gene: TRBJ2-7
CDR3aa: ASSGRRLAGAEEQY

v_gene: TRBV27
j_gene: TRBJ1-5
CDR3aa: ASSPGGRLNQPQH

v_gene: TRBV18
j_gene: TRBJ2-2
CDR3aa: ASSPKLGQQNTGELF

v_gene: TRBV20-1
j_gene: TRBJ1-2
CDR3aa: SARDLQTGWDYGYT

v_gene: TRBV28
j_gene: TRBJ1-2
CDR3aa: ASSQEGYGYT

v_gene: TRBV7-6
j_gene: TRBJ1-3
CDR3aa: ASSLGSLSGNTIY

v_gene: TRBV24-1
j_gene: TRBJ2-1
CDR3aa: AAGGSSYNEQF

v_gene: TRBV3-1
j_gene: TRBJ2-7
CDR3aa: ASSQDGIAFSYEQY

v_gene: TRBV2
j_gene: TRBJ2-1
CDR3aa: ASSERLAGVRLF

v_gene: TRBV11-3
j_gene: TRBJ2-3
CDR3aa: ASSTGTSGSTDTQY

v_gene: TRBV14
j_gene: TRBJ1-1
CDR3aa: ASSQERGLSTEAF

v_gene: TRBV10-3
j_gene: TRBJ2-5
CDR3aa: ATGGGRTQETQY

v_gene: TRBV7-6
j_gene: TRBJ2-1
CDR3aa: ASSLGGSGNEQF

v_gene: TRBV6-5
j_gene: TRBJ1-3
CDR3aa: ASSSEGLGNTIY

v_gene: TRBV20-1
j_gene: TRBJ1-5
CDR3aa: SAHDRYSNQPQH

v_gene: TRBV11-2
j_gene: TRBJ2-3
CDR3aa: ASSSGTTDTQY

v_gene: TRBV7-7
j_gene: TRBJ2-7
CDR3aa: ASSPSVTTGSYEQY

v_gene: TRBV30
j_gene: TRBJ1-1
CDR3aa: AGEMNTEAF

v_gene: TRBV6-6
j_gene: TRBJ2-6
CDR3aa: ASSYSVTGGSGANVLT

v_gene: TRBV12-3/TRBV12-4
j_gene: TRBJ2-5
CDR3aa: ASSSGQGAGETQY

v_gene: TRBV7-3
j_gene: TRBJ2-1
CDR3aa: ASSLGTNYNEQF

v_gene: TRBV7-8
j_gene: TRBJ1-2
CDR3aa: ASSSRQGDYGYT

v_gene: TRBV7-2
j_gene: TRBJ1-3
CDR3aa: ASSLVGQGNTIY

v_gene: TRBV6-9
j_gene: TRBJ2-7
CDR3aa: ASSYLGAAYEQY

v_gene: TRBV12-3/TRBV12-4
j_gene: TRBJ2-7
CDR3aa: ASSLFRDSSYEQY

v_gene: TRBV5-4
j_gene: TRBJ2-5
CDR3aa: ASSSRLAGGPEETQY